Listed below are T cell receptor beta chains from one sample, sequenced in a study of technical replicates of blood from several donors. Assay: immunoSEQ multiplex PCR; the TCRdb copy retains only in-frame clones and omits some. The repertoire consists of 50,000 to 70,000 clones, with approximately 86% occurring once and the leading ten covering about 5.4%. Sequencing was done on a sample of PBMCs. These receptors were collected from a human donor in good health. Some clones in this sample may be carry-over from other donors' samples. CDR3s include the opening cysteine and the closing phenylalanine or tryptophan. Fields, in order: J gene, V gene, D gene, clone size, CDR3 protein, CDR3 DNA. The D gene is left open where the match is weak. A row's size may be missing; if present it is once, few, many or a size class.

TRBJ1-5 | TRBV4-1 | TRBD1 | few | CASSRGTGVQPQHF | TGCGCCAGCAGCCGCGGGACAGGGGTCCAGCCCCAGCATTTT
TRBJ2-1 | TRBV7-2 | - | - | CASRPARPDEQFF | TGTGCCAGCAGACCAGCGAGGCCTGATGAGCAGTTCTTC
TRBJ2-7 | TRBV2 | TRBD1 | - | CASSGTGRNEQYF | TGTGCCAGCAGCGGGACAGGGAGGAACGAGCAGTACTTC
TRBJ2-7 | TRBV11-2 | TRBD1 | - | CASSLRGQSYEQYF | TGTGCCAGCAGCTTAAGGGGGCAGTCCTACGAGCAGTACTTC
TRBJ2-7 | TRBV5-1 | - | once | CASSRGFGQVDSYEQYF | TGCGCCAGCAGCCGGGGGTTCGGACAGGTTGACTCCTACGAGCAGTACTTC
TRBJ2-6 | TRBV5-1 | TRBD1 | - | CASSRMGQGAGANVLTF | TGCGCCAGCAGCCGCATGGGACAGGGGGCTGGGGCCAACGTCCTGACTTTC
TRBJ2-1 | TRBV10-2 | - | few | CASRVGGASAEQFF | TGCGCCAGCCGGGTAGGAGGCGCCTCCGCTGAGCAGTTCTTC
TRBJ2-2 | TRBV15 | - | - | CATLRPTLGGTGELFF | TGTGCCACCTTAAGGCCTACCCTGGGAGGCACCGGGGAGCTGTTTTTT
TRBJ1-1 | TRBV5-1 | TRBD1 | - | CASSIPGGNEAFF | TGCGCCAGCAGCATACCAGGGGGCAATGAAGCTTTCTTT
TRBJ2-7 | TRBV7-3 | TRBD1 | - | CASSLTPTGVVYEQYF | TGTGCCAGCAGCTTAACACCGACAGGGGTCGTCTACGAGCAGTACTTC
TRBJ2-3 | TRBV5-4 | TRBD2 | - | CASSLTLAGLTDTQYF | TGTGCCAGCAGCCTAACTCTAGCGGGGCTCACAGATACGCAGTATTTT
TRBJ2-1 | TRBV5-1 | TRBD2 | - | CASSLGTSVEQFF | TGCGCCAGCAGCTTAGGGACTAGTGTTGAGCAGTTCTTC
TRBJ1-6 | TRBV19 | - | - | CASSISQGGSPLHF | TGTGCCAGTAGTATCTCGCAGGGAGGGTCACCCCTCCACTTT
TRBJ2-5 | TRBV11-2 | TRBD2 | - | CASSLEGAGGLGETQYF | TGTGCCAGCAGCTTAGAGGGAGCGGGAGGGCTCGGGGAGACCCAGTACTTC